This TCR beta chain was identified in a study of cytomegalovirus exposure and HLA in healthy donors. Only in-frame clones appear in the TCRdb table, and some are missing; sequencing was by immunoSEQ multiplex PCR. Of 190,000 or so clones listed, about 80% are singletons. The CDR3 runs 12 residues. Trimming left V 3 bases short and J 5 bases short, with 8 bases between. Germline V gene lookup returns CDR1 SGHRS and CDR2 YFSETQ. The genes are TRBV5-1 and TRBJ2-5; the D is unclear. The sample comprised PBMCs. The clonotype was recovered from a woman younger than 35 in good health and CMV-seropositive. The CDR3: CASSSPAETQYF. CDR3 DNA: TGCGCCAGCAGCTCCCCAGCGGAGACCCAGTACTTC.